The rows below give T cell receptor beta chains drawn from one sample of a study of regulatory T cells in long-lasting Graves disease. TCRdb processed the multiplex PCR reads anew with MiXCR; each CDR3 protein has one entry. The sample has about 310,000 distinct CDR3 sequences; 20% to 25% are singletons. The sample was peripheral blood mononuclear cells (PBMCs), taken when the disease was refractory, from a patient treated with antithyroid drugs. The source of these receptors is a female donor with Graves disease. Both conserved end residues are part of each CDR3. D genes are given only for firm matches. Clone size is given for some rows only: seen once, a few or many times, or a class if the clone is expanded.

>many|TRBJ2-5|TRBD2|TRBV12-3/TRBV12-4|13
CASTLAAQETQYF
TGTGCCAGCACGCTAGCGGCACAAGAGACCCAGTACTTC
>few|TRBJ2-3|TRBD2|TRBV2|11
CASSLALTQYF
TGTGCCAGCTCACTAGCGTTAACGCAGTATTTT
>many|TRBJ2-7|.|TRBV20-1|15
CSARDPGPRVYEQYF
TGCAGTGCTAGAGATCCGGGACCGCGTGTCTACGAGCAGTACTTC
>.|TRBJ1-2|.|TRBV28|14
CASSSSYREGGYTF
TGTGCCAGCAGTTCCAGCTACAGGGAAGGGGGCTACACCTTC
>.|TRBJ2-5|TRBD1|TRBV10-1|17
CASSEGVSSDRAETQYF
TGCGCCAGCAGTGAGGGAGTTTCGTCTGACAGGGCGGAGACCCAGTACTTC
>.|TRBJ1-2|.|TRBV29-1|14
CSVAQIQGGGGYTF
TGCAGCGTTGCCCAAATACAGGGCGGTGGAGGCTACACCTTC
>many|TRBJ2-4|.|TRBV27|13
CASSPGPVNIQYF
TGTGCCAGCAGTCCGGGACCCGTAAACATTCAGTACTTC
>many|TRBJ1-1|.|TRBV28|11
CASNMNTEAFF
TGTGCCAGCAATATGAACACTGAAGCTTTCTTT
>.|TRBJ2-7|.|TRBV30|11
CAWIEAYEQYF
TGTGCCTGGATTGAGGCCTACGAGCAGTACTTC
>few|TRBJ2-5|TRBD1|TRBV29-1|13
CSVRQGPQETQYF
TGCAGCGTTCGACAGGGGCCCCAAGAGACCCAGTACTTC
>.|TRBJ1-5|.|TRBV10-3|15
CAISESRGAGQPQHF
TGTGCCATCAGTGAGTCGAGAGGCGCAGGTCAGCCCCAGCATTTT
>.|TRBJ1-3|.|TRBV28|14
CASSSGKGGNTIYF
TGTGCCAGCAGTTCGGGGAAGGGTGGAAACACCATATATTTT
>.|TRBJ1-4|.|TRBV5-1|19
CASSHSPDWSLGTNEKLFF
TGCGCCAGCAGCCACTCCCCTGACTGGTCCCTGGGGACTAATGAAAAACTGTTTTTT
>many|TRBJ2-7|.|TRBV24-1|15
CATSEWTGRGYEQYF
TGTGCCACCAGTGAATGGACAGGGCGGGGGTACGAGCAGTACTTC
>.|TRBJ2-3|TRBD2|TRBV20-1|18
CSAQGLAGLPGLTDTQYF
TGCAGTGCTCAGGGACTAGCGGGACTTCCGGGGCTTACAGATACGCAGTATTTT
>few|TRBJ1-5|.|TRBV20-1|15
CSARDPRGVNQPQHF
TGCAGTGCTAGAGACCCACGGGGGGTGAATCAGCCCCAGCATTTT
>.|TRBJ2-7|TRBD2|TRBV28|19
CASSYSFLPGGRASGEQYF
TGTGCCAGCAGTTACTCATTCCTCCCTGGCGGGAGGGCCTCAGGCGAGCAGTACTTC
>.|TRBJ2-7|.|TRBV5-1|13
CASSLHFSYEQYF
TGCGCCAGCAGCTTGCACTTCTCCTACGAGCAGTACTTC
>few|TRBJ2-3|TRBD2|TRBV20-1|13
CSAPGLATDTQYF
TGCAGTGCTCCAGGACTAGCTACAGATACGCAGTATTTT
>.|TRBJ2-2|.|TRBV28|15
CASSFRTLNTGELFF
TGTGCCAGCAGTTTCAGGACCTTGAACACCGGGGAGCTGTTTTTT
>many|TRBJ2-7|TRBD2|TRBV20-1|13
CSASGLAYREQYF
TGCAGTGCTAGCGGACTAGCCTATCGCGAGCAGTACTTC
>.|TRBJ1-5|TRBD1|TRBV30|14
CAWSEGTGDQPQHF
TGTGCCTGGAGTGAAGGGACAGGGGATCAGCCCCAGCATTTT
>.|TRBJ1-2|.|TRBV4-1|15
CASSQGGGGFRGYTF
TGCGCCAGCAGCCAAGGAGGGGGGGGGTTTCGTGGCTACACCTTC
>.|TRBJ2-3|.|TRBV12-3/TRBV12-4|13
CASRVSGLDTQYF
TGTGCCAGCAGGGTTTCAGGTTTAGATACGCAGTATTTT
>.|TRBJ2-2|.|TRBV6-1|14
CASKDGFNTGELFF
TGTGCCAGCAAGGATGGGTTCAACACCGGGGAGCTGTTTTTT
>.|TRBJ2-3|.|TRBV7-2|17
CASSEWGPAPNTDTQYF
TGTGCCAGCAGTGAATGGGGGCCGGCCCCAAACACAGATACGCAGTATTTT
>.|TRBJ2-2|TRBD1|TRBV7-2|15
CASSFNRGNTGELFF
TGTGCCAGCAGCTTCAACAGGGGAAACACCGGGGAGCTGTTTTTT
>many|TRBJ1-5|.|TRBV12-3/TRBV12-4|17
CASRPTEGLGSNQPQHF
TGTGCCAGCAGGCCGACTGAGGGGTTGGGGAGCAATCAGCCCCAGCATTTT
>.|TRBJ2-7|.|TRBV29-1|13
CSVGGTGSYEQYF
TGCAGCGTGGGAGGTACGGGATCCTACGAGCAGTACTTC
>many|TRBJ2-2|TRBD2|TRBV28|16
CASSSGLAGGVGELFF
TGTGCCAGCAGTTCCGGACTAGCGGGAGGGGTGGGGGAGCTGTTTTTT
>many|TRBJ1-2|.|TRBV28|14
CASRPQGTAYGYTF
TGTGCCAGCAGACCTCAGGGAACAGCCTATGGCTACACCTTC
>.|TRBJ2-6|.|TRBV4-3|16
CASSRSLGSGANVLTF
TGCGCCAGCAGCCGCAGTTTGGGGTCTGGGGCCAACGTCCTGACTTTC
>many|TRBJ2-6|.|TRBV12-3/TRBV12-4|15
CASSRGGSGANVLTF
TGTGCCAGCAGTCGAGGGGGATCTGGGGCCAACGTCCTGACTTTC
>few|TRBJ2-7|TRBD2|TRBV20-1|15
CSARDLGTSSYEQYF
TGCAGTGCTAGAGATCTCGGGACTAGCAGCTACGAGCAGTACTTC
>few|TRBJ1-1|.|TRBV6-2/TRBV6-3|13
CASSYLQLAQAFF
TGTGCCAGCAGTTACCTACAATTGGCGCAGGCTTTCTTT
>few|TRBJ1-6|.|TRBV14|15
CASSQRDAYNSPLHF
TGTGCCAGCAGCCAACGGGACGCCTATAATTCACCCCTCCACTTT
>many|TRBJ1-5|.|TRBV28|13
CASRRLQDQPQHF
TGTGCCAGCAGAAGACTACAGGATCAGCCCCAGCATTTT
>few|TRBJ2-1|TRBD2|TRBV7-2|15
CASSLASGTYNEQFF
TGTGCCAGCAGCTTAGCTAGCGGGACCTACAATGAGCAGTTCTTC
>few|TRBJ1-2|.|TRBV7-2|13
CASSLVEVYGYTF
TGTGCCAGCAGCTTAGTTGAGGTCTATGGCTACACCTTC
>few|TRBJ1-5|.|TRBV7-2|16
CASSLGATGHNQPQHF
TGTGCCAGCAGCTTAGGGGCGACAGGTCACAATCAGCCCCAGCATTTT
>.|TRBJ2-4|.|TRBV18|16
CASSPWTPLAKNIQYF
TGTGCCAGCTCACCATGGACACCCTTAGCCAAAAACATTCAGTACTTC
>many|TRBJ1-5|.|TRBV20-1|12
CSATTGNQPQHF
TGCAGTGCTACTACGGGAAATCAGCCCCAGCATTTT
>.|TRBJ1-1|.|TRBV27|14
CASSPLWENTEAFF
TGTGCCAGCAGTCCCCTTTGGGAGAACACTGAAGCTTTCTTT
>few|TRBJ1-6|.|TRBV10-3|16
CAISERSGGLVSPLHF
TGTGCCATCAGTGAAAGGTCTGGGGGATTGGTTTCACCCCTCCACTTT
>.|TRBJ2-7|TRBD1|TRBV7-2|13
CASRRQGLSEQYF
TGTGCCAGCAGGAGACAGGGTTTATCCGAGCAGTACTTC
>many|TRBJ2-2|.|TRBV28|14
CASSYDRNTGELFF
TGTGCCAGCAGTTACGACAGAAACACCGGGGAGCTGTTTTTT
>.|TRBJ2-1|.|TRBV7-9|14
CASSHFEQASEQFF
TGTGCCAGCAGCCACTTTGAGCAGGCGAGTGAGCAGTTCTTC
>many|TRBJ2-7|.|TRBV28|14
CASSQVQGNYEQYF
TGTGCCAGCAGTCAGGTCCAGGGTAACTACGAGCAGTACTTC
>.|TRBJ2-5|TRBD2|TRBV4-1|19
CASSQRRGASGSKEETQYF
TGCGCCAGCAGCCAACGGAGGGGGGCTAGCGGGAGTAAGGAAGAGACCCAGTACTTC
>.|TRBJ2-7|TRBD2|TRBV24-1|12
CATSDRGREQYF
TGTGCCACCAGTGACCGCGGGAGAGAGCAGTACTTC
>few|TRBJ2-6|TRBD1|TRBV14|18
CASSQAGQDWVGANVLTF
TGTGCCAGCAGCCAAGCGGGACAGGACTGGGTTGGGGCCAACGTCCTGACTTTC
>.|TRBJ2-4|.|TRBV5-1|15
CVSSFTGSDKNIQYF
TGCGTCAGCAGCTTCACGGGATCTGACAAAAACATTCAGTACTTC
>many|TRBJ2-7|.|TRBV6-2/TRBV6-3|12
CASSGASYEQYF
TGTGCCAGCAGCGGGGCTTCCTACGAGCAGTACTTC
>many|TRBJ1-1|.|TRBV12-3/TRBV12-4|12
CASSFGNTEAFF
TGTGCCAGCAGTTTCGGGAACACTGAAGCTTTCTTT
>many|TRBJ2-5|.|TRBV12-3/TRBV12-4|14
CASSLMEEQETQYF
TGTGCCAGCAGTTTAATGGAGGAGCAAGAGACCCAGTACTTC